This T cell receptor beta chain was recorded in a study of T cells in localized non-small cell lung cancer. Clones were sequenced by immunoSEQ multiplex PCR, and TCRdb holds only the in-frame ones, with some missing. This sample has tens of thousands of clones, with approximately 84% found just once. General study points: Only one tumor region was sequenced, so heterogeneity remains possible.

Details on this clone: Its antigen remains unidentified.

This sequence originates from a man aged 35-69 years with stage II lung adenocarcinoma. This material consisted of PBMCs, taken before any cancer treatment.

The CDR3 DNA follows: TGCGCCAGCAGCCTTCGACCTAAGGAGGGCCCTTCCTACGAGCAGTACTTC. This translates into CASSLRPKEGPSYEQYF. The chain couples TRBV5-1 to TRBJ2-7; tentative D call: TRBD2 (6 bases). CDR3 size: 17 residues. Germline CDR1 reads SGHRS; CDR2 reads YFSETQ. Trimming cost V 4 bases and J 1 base, with 21 bases left between them.